Shown below are 16 T cell receptor beta chains from a single sample sequenced in a study of beta chain features in type 1 diabetes. Reverse transcription of all isolated RNA meant that expressed TCRB transcripts were sequenced. Repertoires were generated with immunoSEQ multiplex PCR, while TCRdb's copy carries only in-frame clones and drops some. In the table there are 350,000 to 450,000 clones, over 11% of which are singletons. The sample comprised naive CD4+ T cells from blood. Receptors were obtained from a man aged 25 to 40 in good health.

The V gene is TRBV7-9, the J gene TRBJ2-5; D gene uncertain. With 5 bases removed from V and 2 bases from J, the gap between germline ends came to 6 bases. Germline V lookup: CDR1 SEHNR, CDR2 FQNEAQ (reference sequence). The CDR3 runs to 12 residues. This CDR3 is CASSLPQETQYF. The CDR3 DNA is TGTGCCAGCAGCCTACCACAAGAGACCCAGTACTTC. The entire variable domain, with the rest obtained from reference TRBV7-9 and TRBJ2-5, is as follows: DTGVSQNPRHKITKRGQNVTFRCDPISEHNRLYWYRQTLGQGPEFLTYFQNEAQLEKSRLLSDRFSAERPKGSFSTLEIQRTEQGDSAMYLCASSLPQETQYFGPGTRLLVL.

The V call is TRBV30, the J call TRBJ2-2; the match to TRBD2 covers 9 bases. Trimming took 4 bases from V and 5 from J; bases not matched to a gene: 5. From germline, CDR1 is GTSNPN and CDR2 SVGIG (reference sequence). The CDR3 has 14 amino acids. CDR3 region: CAWTSGTLTGELFF. The CDR3 region has the DNA TGTGCCTGGACTAGCGGGACCTTAACCGGGGAGCTGTTTTTT. The whole variable domain, remainder taken from reference TRBV30 and TRBJ2-2, is SQTIHQWPATLVQPVGSPLSLECTVEGTSNPNLYWYRQAAGRGLQLLFYSVGIGQISSEVPQNLSASRPQDRQFILSSKKLLLSDSGFYLCAWTSGTLTGELFFGEGSRLTVL.

This clone has only a few counts. The chain employs TRBV29-1 and TRBJ2-1; D gene unclear. This CDR3 has 14 amino acids. Germline-derived CDR1 and CDR2 are SQVTM and ANQGSEA. V gave up 3 bases and J gave up 7 bases, with 16 bases separating them. CDR3 in amino acids: CSVDSIALGNEQFF. The CDR3 nucleotides are TGCAGCGTTGACTCGATAGCCCTAGGGAATGAGCAGTTCTTC.

This clone was picked up a small number of times. The chain employs TRBV4-3 and TRBJ1-2; TRBD1 matches 10 bases. The V gene end was trimmed by 0 bases and the J gene end by 5 bases; junction bases not matched to a gene: 3. Germline CDR1 reads LGHNA; CDR2 reads YSLEER. CDR3 length equals 15 residues. CDR3 in amino acids: CASSQDPDRGYGYTF. In DNA form, the CDR3 reads TGCGCCAGCAGCCAAGATCCGGACAGGGGGTATGGCTACACCTTC.

This clone came up once. The rearrangement links TRBV4-3 to TRBJ2-1; D not resolved. CDR1 and CDR2 from the germline V gene are LGHNA and YSLEER. The CDR3 runs 17 residues. The V and J ends lost 0 bases and 3 bases respectively, with 15 bases between them. The CDR3, as DNA: TGCGCCAGCAGCCAAGATATCGGGCAGGTCCTCTACAATGAGCAGTTCTTC. It yields the protein CASSQDIGQVLYNEQFF.

This chain links TRBV5-1 with TRBJ2-7; 7 bases agree with TRBD1. With V trimmed by 4 bases and J by 6 bases, 10 bases remained unmatched. Germline CDR1 SGHRS, CDR2 YFSETQ. This CDR3 has 14 residues. The CDR3 coding sequence is TGCGCCAGCAGCACCGGGACAGTACCTGGCGAGCAGTACTTC. As protein: CASSTGTVPGEQYF.

This clone has just one count. Here the CDR3 DNA reads TGTGCCACCAGCCCTACGGGGAAAAGGGGCTCCTACGAGCAGTACGTC. Its translation: CATSPTGKRGSYEQYV. V gene TRBV15 combines with J gene TRBJ2-7; D may be TRBD1 or TRBD2 (5 bases each). This CDR3 region has 16 residues. V was clipped by 5 bases and J by 0 bases, with 17 bases between them. From germline, CDR1 is LNHNV and CDR2 YYDKDF (reference sequence).

Only a few counts were recorded for this clone. V and J are TRBV7-3 and TRBJ2-3; TRBD2 agrees at 7 bases. V lost 1 base, J lost 6 bases, and 10 bases stayed unmatched. CDR1 is SGHTA, CDR2 FQGTGA, per germline. CDR3 length: 16 amino acids. The CDR3 bases are TGTGCCAGCAGCTTAAATGGCGGGAGCAGAACCGATACGCAGTATTTT. Amino acids: CASSLNGGSRTDTQYF.

This rearrangement joins TRBV11-2 to TRBJ2-7, with D perhaps assigned TRBD1 or TRBD2 (6 bases each). Per germline, CDR1 SGHAT and CDR2 FQNNGV. The CDR3 is 15 residues long. Trimming removed 2 bases from V and 0 bases from J, with 11 bases in between. The CDR3 nucleotides are TGTGCCAGCAGCTTAATAGGGGGGCCCTCCTACGAGCAGTACTTC. This encodes CASSLIGGPSYEQYF.

The J gene is TRBJ2-4, the V gene TRBV11-2, with D maybe TRBD1 (6 bases). Germline V gives CDR1 SGHAT, CDR2 FQNNGV. The CDR3 covers 17 residues. Trimming took 5 bases from V and 6 from J, leaving 23 bases between them. DNA of the CDR3: TGTGCCAGCAGCCAACAACGGGCAGGGGAGTTCGGAAACATTCAGTACTTC. Protein: CASSQQRAGEFGNIQYF.

This clone has more than one count but fewer than ten. V is TRBV7-9 and J is TRBJ2-1; weak D call: TRBD2 (5 bases). The CDR3 has 15 amino acids. Germline assignment: CDR1 SEHNR and CDR2 FQNEAQ (reference sequence). Trimming removed 1 base from V and 3 bases from J, with 10 bases in between. In DNA form, the CDR3 reads TGTGCCAGCAGCTTAGGGACTTCGATCTACAATGAGCAGTTCTTC. Amino acids: CASSLGTSIYNEQFF. The full variable domain, its missing parts supplied by reference TRBV7-9 and TRBJ2-1, is DTGVSQNPRHKITKRGQNVTFRCDPISEHNRLYWYRQTLGQGPEFLTYFQNEAQLEKSRLLSDRFSAERPKGSFSTLEIQRTEQGDSAMYLCASSLGTSIYNEQFFGPGTRLTVL.

The chain uses TRBV2 and TRBJ2-3; D is perhaps TRBD2 (6 bases). Deletions cut 6 bases from V and 1 base from J, with 8 bases between. Looked up from germline, CDR1 is SNHLY and CDR2 is FYNNEI. The CDR3 extends over 13 amino acids. The CDR3 DNA sequence: TGTGCCAGCAGGGGAGGACGCACAGATACGCAGTATTTT. Translating gives CASRGGRTDTQYF.

This clone was recorded a few times. V and J are TRBV28 and TRBJ1-1, with a weak D call TRBD1 (5 bases). CDR1 is MDHEN and CDR2 is SYDVKM in the germline V gene. V was clipped by 2 bases and J by 8 bases, with 12 bases between them. This CDR3 has 13 residues. In DNA form, the CDR3 reads TGTGCCAGCAGTTTACCAGGGCCGCGGGAAGCTTTCTTT. Amino acid sequence: CASSLPGPREAFF.

V and J are TRBV10-3 and TRBJ1-1; the match to TRBD1 covers 9 bases. Per germline, CDR1 ENHRY and CDR2 SYGVKD. V lost 11 bases and J lost 4; bases outside the gene matches: 8. The CDR3 totals 13 residues. The CDR3 region has the DNA TGTGCCCTGCAACAGGGGGCCGGCACTGAAGCTTTCTTT. Encoded protein: CALQQGAGTEAFF.

The rearrangement joins TRBV25-1 to TRBJ2-2; 9 positions match TRBD1. V was pared by 2 bases and J by 0 bases, with 4 bases of the junction left unmatched. Germline V lookup: CDR1 MGHDK, CDR2 SYGVNS. The CDR3 is 17 residues long. DNA of the CDR3: TGTGCCAGCAGTGAACACAGGGGGCTCGCGAACACCGGGGAGCTGTTTTTT. Amino acids: CASSEHRGLANTGELFF.

The sample holds a few counts of this clone. The gene calls are TRBV19 and TRBJ2-3, with 9 bases matching TRBD2. The CDR3 runs 15 residues. J lost 8 bases, V lost 8 bases, and 14 bases had no gene match. Germline CDR1 LNHDA, CDR2 SQIVND (reference sequence). The CDR3 DNA reads TGTGCCAGTTCCTCACTAGCGGGTCCCGGAGGTACGCAGTATTTT. The encoded protein is CASSSLAGPGGTQYF.